The next 20 T cell receptor beta chains were all read from a single sample in a study of identical twins. TCRdb re-derived calls from the 5' RACE reads in MiXCR, one entry per CDR3 protein. The repertoire holds roughly 250,000 distinct CDR3 sequences, with 11% to 15% as singletons. The sample taken for sequencing was memory (CD45RO+) T cells sorted from blood. These receptors were taken from a woman between 18 and 29 years old in good health.

This clonotype was detected only a few times. The gene calls are TRBV7-2 and TRBJ1-1, with a weak D call TRBD1 (5 bases). The CDR3 is 15 amino acids. V lost 6 bases and J lost 0, with 14 bases in between. Looked up from germline, CDR1 is SGHTA and CDR2 is FQGNSA. The DNA for the CDR3 is TGTGCCAGCAGAATTCAGGGAGCTATGAACACTGAAGCTTTCTTT. Translated, it gives CASRIQGAMNTEAFF.

The chain is built from TRBV7-3 and TRBJ2-1, with TRBD2 matching 10 bases. Germline V CDR1 and CDR2: SGHTA, FQGTGA. The CDR3 covers 16 residues. After removal of 2 bases from V and 6 bases from J, the junction contained 7 bases not matched to a gene. CDR3: CASSLGLAGVGNEQFF. In nucleotides, the CDR3 is TGTGCCAGCAGCTTAGGTCTAGCGGGGGTTGGCAATGAGCAGTTCTTC.

This clonotype was observed many times. The chain has TRBV18 and TRBJ2-7; 10 nucleotides match TRBD2. Germline V gene sequence: CDR1 KGHSH, CDR2 LQKENI. The ends lost 0 bases at V and 4 bases at J; junction bases unmatched: 3. This CDR3 has 15 residues. In DNA, the CDR3 is TGTGCCAGCTCACCACCCGGACTAGCGGTATACGAGCAGTACTTC. Its protein product is CASSPPGLAVYEQYF.

This clonotype was detected many times. This chain uses TRBV15 with TRBJ1-2, with a possible D match to TRBD1 (5 bases). This CDR3 has 14 amino acids. The germline V gene encodes CDR1 LNHNV and CDR2 YYDKDF (reference sequence). Trimming took off 0 bases at V and 8 bases at J, with 13 bases between the two ends. This CDR3 reads CATSRDRDEGGYTF. CDR3 coding DNA: TGTGCCACCAGCAGAGACAGGGATGAGGGAGGCTACACCTTC. Full variable domain (remainder filled in from reference TRBV15 and TRBJ1-2): DAMVIQNPRYQVTQFGKPVTLSCSQTLNHNVMYWYQQKSSQAPKLLFHYYDKDFNNEADTPDNFQSRRPNTSFCFLDIRSPGLGDTAMYLCATSRDRDEGGYTFGSGTRLTVV.

The J gene is TRBJ1-1, the V gene TRBV5-5, with D unresolved. Germline-derived CDR1 and CDR2 are SGHKS and YYEKEE (reference sequence). Trimming took 1 base from V and 1 from J, leaving 8 bases between them. The CDR3 spans 14 residues. This chain's CDR3 is CASSLTPENTEAFF. The CDR3 DNA is TGTGCCAGCAGCTTGACCCCTGAGAACACTGAAGCTTTCTTT.

The chain has TRBV20-1 and TRBJ2-3, with D possibly being TRBD2 (6 bases). This CDR3 region has 12 residues. CDR1 is DFQATT, CDR2 SNEGSKA, per germline (reference sequence). V lost 3 bases and J lost 8, with 12 bases in between. The CDR3 here is CSASSSVGTQYF. The CDR3 DNA reads as TGCAGTGCTAGTTCTAGCGTCGGTACGCAGTATTTT.

This clonotype has a count of ten or more. The chain uses TRBV11-2 and TRBJ2-3, with no clear D. The CDR3 totals 13 residues. Trimming pared 0 bases from V and 6 bases from J, leaving 7 bases between. Germline V gene data show CDR1 as SGHAT and CDR2 as FQNNGV. The CDR3 nucleotides are TGTGCCAGCAGCTTAGACCTGCTTGATACGCAGTATTTT. Protein: CASSLDLLDTQYF.

Many counts were recorded for this clonotype. The V and J genes are TRBV6-1 and TRBJ1-2; D gene ambiguous. Trimming took 2 bases from V and 5 from J, leaving 9 bases between them. The CDR3 runs 13 residues. Looked up from germline, CDR1 is MNHNS and CDR2 is SASEGT. The CDR3 DNA reads TGTGCCAGCAGTGAATATTATGGGTATGGCTACACCTTC. Translating gives CASSEYYGYGYTF.

The gene calls are TRBV20-1 and TRBJ2-4, with no clear D. Deletions cut 3 bases from V and 10 bases from J, with 16 bases between. Germline-derived CDR1 and CDR2 are DFQATT and SNEGSKA (reference sequence). The CDR3 length is 13 residues. The CDR3 protein is CSASGRVLGIQYF. The CDR3 DNA is TGCAGTGCTAGCGGTAGGGTATTGGGTATTCAGTACTTC.

This chain joins TRBV11-2 and TRBJ2-5; 7 nucleotides match TRBD1. The V gene end was trimmed by 0 bases and the J gene end by 3 bases; junction bases not matched to a gene: 7. The CDR3 contains 16 residues. Germline values: CDR1 SGHAT, CDR2 FQNNGV. The CDR3 sequence: CASSLDPRGREETQYF. In DNA, the CDR3 is TGTGCCAGCAGCTTAGATCCCAGGGGGAGAGAAGAGACCCAGTACTTC.

This rearrangement joins TRBV20-1 to TRBJ2-3; 8 bases line up with TRBD1. Unmatched junction bases numbered 14, after V lost 6 bases and J lost 6 bases. The length of the CDR3 is 15 residues. Germline values: CDR1 DFQATT, CDR2 SNEGSKA (reference sequence). The CDR3 loop is CSAFLGTGTRDTQYF. The CDR3 coding sequence is TGCAGTGCCTTCCTCGGGACAGGCACTAGGGATACGCAGTATTTT.

This clonotype was found a few times. This chain uses TRBV20-1 with TRBJ2-5; either TRBD1 or TRBD2 may fit D (6 bases each). This CDR3 has 14 residues. V was cut by 3 bases and J by 4 bases, with 15 bases left in between. The germline gives CDR1 DFQATT, CDR2 SNEGSKA (reference sequence). The CDR3 coding sequence is TGCAGTGCTAGCGCTCAGGGGAGGAGAGAGACCCAGTACTTC. It is translated as CSASAQGRRETQYF.

This clonotype appeared many times. The chain couples TRBV10-3 to TRBJ2-1; D tentatively fits TRBD1 or TRBD2 (6 bases each). This CDR3 comprises 13 residues. The V end lost 3 bases, the J end lost 7 bases, and 10 bases lay between the germline ends. CDR1 and CDR2 from the germline V gene are ENHRY and SYGVKD. The CDR3 loop reads CAISDVGGNEQFF. The CDR3, as DNA: TGTGCCATCAGTGATGTAGGGGGGAATGAGCAGTTCTTC.

About this clonotype itself: At one of its ends the junction is not consistent with the germline gene, which may arise from a read error. The chain is built from TRBV7-2 and TRBJ2-1; 10 positions match TRBD2. Per the germline V gene, CDR1 is SGHTA and CDR2 is FQGNSA. This CDR3 contains 13 residues. CDR3 region: CASSLDRTSGSLF. The CDR3 DNA follows: TGTGCCAGCAGCTTGGACAGGACTAGCGGTAGCCTATTC. Combining the CDR3 with reference TRBV7-2 and TRBJ2-1 gives the whole variable domain GAGVSQSPSNKVTEKGKDVELRCDPISGHTALYWYRQSLGQGLEFLIYFQGNSAPDKSGLPSDRFSAERTGGSVSTLTIQRTQQEDSAVYLCASSLDRTSGSLFGPGTRLTVL.

There are a few counts of this clonotype. The J gene is TRBJ2-5, the V gene TRBV14; D might be TRBD1 (6 bases). The CDR3 consists of 15 residues. V lost 1 base to trimming and J lost 5 bases, with 14 bases between them. The germline V gene has CDR1 SGHDN and CDR2 FVKESK. The CDR3: CASSQAAGVIETQYF. DNA of the CDR3: TGTGCCAGCAGCCAAGCGGCAGGGGTAATCGAGACCCAGTACTTC.

The V gene is TRBV12-3 or TRBV12-4, the J gene TRBJ2-1; 8 bases line up with TRBD2. CDR3 length: 17 amino acids. The J segment lost 9 bases and the V segment lost 1 base, leaving 14 bases of the junction unmatched. The CDR3 spells CASSLDQSGGPSGEQFF. CDR3 nucleotide sequence: TGTGCCAGCAGTTTAGATCAGTCGGGAGGGCCTTCGGGTGAGCAGTTCTTC.

This clonotype was observed a handful of times. The chain joins TRBV4-2 to TRBJ1-4; D gene ambiguous. The length of the CDR3 is 15 residues. Trimming shortened V by 1 base and J by 0 bases, and 6 bases separated the two germline ends. From germline, CDR1 is LGHNA and CDR2 YNFKEQ. As DNA, the CDR3 is TGTGCCAGCAGCCAAGGCACCCCAACTAATGAAAAACTGTTTTTT. Translated, it gives CASSQGTPTNEKLFF.

This clonotype appeared a few times. The V and J genes are TRBV12-3 or TRBV12-4 and TRBJ1-2; D unclear. The CDR3 length is 14 residues. Trimming took 7 bases from V and 0 from J, leaving 12 bases between them. The chain's CDR3 is CASTNLPANYGYTF. CDR3 in DNA: TGTGCCAGCACCAACCTACCTGCTAACTATGGCTACACCTTC.

This clonotype was counted only a few times. CDR3 in DNA: TGCGCCAGCAGTCCCTGGGTAGGCACGGCGGATATCTACGAGCAGTACTTC. Translation gives CASSPWVGTADIYEQYF. V and J are TRBV10-2 and TRBJ2-7, with unresolved D. This CDR3 has 17 amino acids. V gave up 5 bases and J gave up 3 bases, with 23 bases separating them. CDR1 is WSHSY and CDR2 is SAAADI in the germline V gene.

This clonotype has ten or more counts. The chain is built from TRBV6-1 and TRBJ1-4; D remains ambiguous. The V gene lost 6 bases and the J gene lost 0 bases, with 8 bases spanning the gap. CDR3 length: 14 amino acids. CDR1 is MNHNS, CDR2 SASEGT, per germline. The CDR3 sequence is CASRDLATNEKLFF. CDR3 coding DNA: TGTGCCAGCAGAGATTTGGCAACTAATGAAAAACTGTTTTTT.